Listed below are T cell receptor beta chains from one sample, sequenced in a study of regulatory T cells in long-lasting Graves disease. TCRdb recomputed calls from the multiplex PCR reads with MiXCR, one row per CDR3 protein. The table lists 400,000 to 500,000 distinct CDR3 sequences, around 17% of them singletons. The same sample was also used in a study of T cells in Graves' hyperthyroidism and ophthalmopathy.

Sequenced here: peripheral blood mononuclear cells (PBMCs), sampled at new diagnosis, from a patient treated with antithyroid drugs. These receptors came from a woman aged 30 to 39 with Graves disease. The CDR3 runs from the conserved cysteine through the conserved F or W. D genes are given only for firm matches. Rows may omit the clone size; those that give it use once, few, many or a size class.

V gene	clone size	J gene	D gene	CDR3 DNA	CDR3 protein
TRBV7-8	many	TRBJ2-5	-	TGTGCCAGCAGCACGCTACAGGGTGGGTTAGAGACCCAGTACTTC	CASSTLQGGLETQYF
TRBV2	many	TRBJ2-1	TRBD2	TGTGCCAGCAGTGAGGGGACTAGGAAAACCTACAATGAGCAGTTCTTC	CASSEGTRKTYNEQFF
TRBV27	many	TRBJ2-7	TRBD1	TGTGCCAGCAGTTTGTCGGGACAGGGGTCCTACGAGCAGTACTTC	CASSLSGQGSYEQYF
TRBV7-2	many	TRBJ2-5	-	TGTGCCAGCAGCTTAGCAGGGGGCCAAGAGACCCAGTACTTC	CASSLAGGQETQYF
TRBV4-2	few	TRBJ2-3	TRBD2	TGTGCCAGCAGCCAAGAGCCTAGCGGAGACAATGGGGATACGCAGTATTTT	CASSQEPSGDNGDTQYF
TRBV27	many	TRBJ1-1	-	TGTGCCAGCAGTTTCCTCGCTGACACTGAAGCTTTCTTT	CASSFLADTEAFF
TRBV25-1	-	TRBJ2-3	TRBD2	TGTGCCAGCAGTGGAGGACTAGCGGGAGCTGGAGATACGCAGTATTTT	CASSGGLAGAGDTQYF
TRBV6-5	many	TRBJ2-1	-	TGTGCCAGCAGTTACGGGTTCGTGGGAACCTATGAGCAGTTCTTC	CASSYGFVGTYEQFF
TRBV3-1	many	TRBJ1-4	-	TGTGCCAGCAGCCAAGATGGGAGAGTTAATGAAAAACTGTTTTTT	CASSQDGRVNEKLFF
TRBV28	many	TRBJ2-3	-	TGTGCCAGCAGTTCCCTAGCAGCACTCACAGATACGCAGTATTTT	CASSSLAALTDTQYF